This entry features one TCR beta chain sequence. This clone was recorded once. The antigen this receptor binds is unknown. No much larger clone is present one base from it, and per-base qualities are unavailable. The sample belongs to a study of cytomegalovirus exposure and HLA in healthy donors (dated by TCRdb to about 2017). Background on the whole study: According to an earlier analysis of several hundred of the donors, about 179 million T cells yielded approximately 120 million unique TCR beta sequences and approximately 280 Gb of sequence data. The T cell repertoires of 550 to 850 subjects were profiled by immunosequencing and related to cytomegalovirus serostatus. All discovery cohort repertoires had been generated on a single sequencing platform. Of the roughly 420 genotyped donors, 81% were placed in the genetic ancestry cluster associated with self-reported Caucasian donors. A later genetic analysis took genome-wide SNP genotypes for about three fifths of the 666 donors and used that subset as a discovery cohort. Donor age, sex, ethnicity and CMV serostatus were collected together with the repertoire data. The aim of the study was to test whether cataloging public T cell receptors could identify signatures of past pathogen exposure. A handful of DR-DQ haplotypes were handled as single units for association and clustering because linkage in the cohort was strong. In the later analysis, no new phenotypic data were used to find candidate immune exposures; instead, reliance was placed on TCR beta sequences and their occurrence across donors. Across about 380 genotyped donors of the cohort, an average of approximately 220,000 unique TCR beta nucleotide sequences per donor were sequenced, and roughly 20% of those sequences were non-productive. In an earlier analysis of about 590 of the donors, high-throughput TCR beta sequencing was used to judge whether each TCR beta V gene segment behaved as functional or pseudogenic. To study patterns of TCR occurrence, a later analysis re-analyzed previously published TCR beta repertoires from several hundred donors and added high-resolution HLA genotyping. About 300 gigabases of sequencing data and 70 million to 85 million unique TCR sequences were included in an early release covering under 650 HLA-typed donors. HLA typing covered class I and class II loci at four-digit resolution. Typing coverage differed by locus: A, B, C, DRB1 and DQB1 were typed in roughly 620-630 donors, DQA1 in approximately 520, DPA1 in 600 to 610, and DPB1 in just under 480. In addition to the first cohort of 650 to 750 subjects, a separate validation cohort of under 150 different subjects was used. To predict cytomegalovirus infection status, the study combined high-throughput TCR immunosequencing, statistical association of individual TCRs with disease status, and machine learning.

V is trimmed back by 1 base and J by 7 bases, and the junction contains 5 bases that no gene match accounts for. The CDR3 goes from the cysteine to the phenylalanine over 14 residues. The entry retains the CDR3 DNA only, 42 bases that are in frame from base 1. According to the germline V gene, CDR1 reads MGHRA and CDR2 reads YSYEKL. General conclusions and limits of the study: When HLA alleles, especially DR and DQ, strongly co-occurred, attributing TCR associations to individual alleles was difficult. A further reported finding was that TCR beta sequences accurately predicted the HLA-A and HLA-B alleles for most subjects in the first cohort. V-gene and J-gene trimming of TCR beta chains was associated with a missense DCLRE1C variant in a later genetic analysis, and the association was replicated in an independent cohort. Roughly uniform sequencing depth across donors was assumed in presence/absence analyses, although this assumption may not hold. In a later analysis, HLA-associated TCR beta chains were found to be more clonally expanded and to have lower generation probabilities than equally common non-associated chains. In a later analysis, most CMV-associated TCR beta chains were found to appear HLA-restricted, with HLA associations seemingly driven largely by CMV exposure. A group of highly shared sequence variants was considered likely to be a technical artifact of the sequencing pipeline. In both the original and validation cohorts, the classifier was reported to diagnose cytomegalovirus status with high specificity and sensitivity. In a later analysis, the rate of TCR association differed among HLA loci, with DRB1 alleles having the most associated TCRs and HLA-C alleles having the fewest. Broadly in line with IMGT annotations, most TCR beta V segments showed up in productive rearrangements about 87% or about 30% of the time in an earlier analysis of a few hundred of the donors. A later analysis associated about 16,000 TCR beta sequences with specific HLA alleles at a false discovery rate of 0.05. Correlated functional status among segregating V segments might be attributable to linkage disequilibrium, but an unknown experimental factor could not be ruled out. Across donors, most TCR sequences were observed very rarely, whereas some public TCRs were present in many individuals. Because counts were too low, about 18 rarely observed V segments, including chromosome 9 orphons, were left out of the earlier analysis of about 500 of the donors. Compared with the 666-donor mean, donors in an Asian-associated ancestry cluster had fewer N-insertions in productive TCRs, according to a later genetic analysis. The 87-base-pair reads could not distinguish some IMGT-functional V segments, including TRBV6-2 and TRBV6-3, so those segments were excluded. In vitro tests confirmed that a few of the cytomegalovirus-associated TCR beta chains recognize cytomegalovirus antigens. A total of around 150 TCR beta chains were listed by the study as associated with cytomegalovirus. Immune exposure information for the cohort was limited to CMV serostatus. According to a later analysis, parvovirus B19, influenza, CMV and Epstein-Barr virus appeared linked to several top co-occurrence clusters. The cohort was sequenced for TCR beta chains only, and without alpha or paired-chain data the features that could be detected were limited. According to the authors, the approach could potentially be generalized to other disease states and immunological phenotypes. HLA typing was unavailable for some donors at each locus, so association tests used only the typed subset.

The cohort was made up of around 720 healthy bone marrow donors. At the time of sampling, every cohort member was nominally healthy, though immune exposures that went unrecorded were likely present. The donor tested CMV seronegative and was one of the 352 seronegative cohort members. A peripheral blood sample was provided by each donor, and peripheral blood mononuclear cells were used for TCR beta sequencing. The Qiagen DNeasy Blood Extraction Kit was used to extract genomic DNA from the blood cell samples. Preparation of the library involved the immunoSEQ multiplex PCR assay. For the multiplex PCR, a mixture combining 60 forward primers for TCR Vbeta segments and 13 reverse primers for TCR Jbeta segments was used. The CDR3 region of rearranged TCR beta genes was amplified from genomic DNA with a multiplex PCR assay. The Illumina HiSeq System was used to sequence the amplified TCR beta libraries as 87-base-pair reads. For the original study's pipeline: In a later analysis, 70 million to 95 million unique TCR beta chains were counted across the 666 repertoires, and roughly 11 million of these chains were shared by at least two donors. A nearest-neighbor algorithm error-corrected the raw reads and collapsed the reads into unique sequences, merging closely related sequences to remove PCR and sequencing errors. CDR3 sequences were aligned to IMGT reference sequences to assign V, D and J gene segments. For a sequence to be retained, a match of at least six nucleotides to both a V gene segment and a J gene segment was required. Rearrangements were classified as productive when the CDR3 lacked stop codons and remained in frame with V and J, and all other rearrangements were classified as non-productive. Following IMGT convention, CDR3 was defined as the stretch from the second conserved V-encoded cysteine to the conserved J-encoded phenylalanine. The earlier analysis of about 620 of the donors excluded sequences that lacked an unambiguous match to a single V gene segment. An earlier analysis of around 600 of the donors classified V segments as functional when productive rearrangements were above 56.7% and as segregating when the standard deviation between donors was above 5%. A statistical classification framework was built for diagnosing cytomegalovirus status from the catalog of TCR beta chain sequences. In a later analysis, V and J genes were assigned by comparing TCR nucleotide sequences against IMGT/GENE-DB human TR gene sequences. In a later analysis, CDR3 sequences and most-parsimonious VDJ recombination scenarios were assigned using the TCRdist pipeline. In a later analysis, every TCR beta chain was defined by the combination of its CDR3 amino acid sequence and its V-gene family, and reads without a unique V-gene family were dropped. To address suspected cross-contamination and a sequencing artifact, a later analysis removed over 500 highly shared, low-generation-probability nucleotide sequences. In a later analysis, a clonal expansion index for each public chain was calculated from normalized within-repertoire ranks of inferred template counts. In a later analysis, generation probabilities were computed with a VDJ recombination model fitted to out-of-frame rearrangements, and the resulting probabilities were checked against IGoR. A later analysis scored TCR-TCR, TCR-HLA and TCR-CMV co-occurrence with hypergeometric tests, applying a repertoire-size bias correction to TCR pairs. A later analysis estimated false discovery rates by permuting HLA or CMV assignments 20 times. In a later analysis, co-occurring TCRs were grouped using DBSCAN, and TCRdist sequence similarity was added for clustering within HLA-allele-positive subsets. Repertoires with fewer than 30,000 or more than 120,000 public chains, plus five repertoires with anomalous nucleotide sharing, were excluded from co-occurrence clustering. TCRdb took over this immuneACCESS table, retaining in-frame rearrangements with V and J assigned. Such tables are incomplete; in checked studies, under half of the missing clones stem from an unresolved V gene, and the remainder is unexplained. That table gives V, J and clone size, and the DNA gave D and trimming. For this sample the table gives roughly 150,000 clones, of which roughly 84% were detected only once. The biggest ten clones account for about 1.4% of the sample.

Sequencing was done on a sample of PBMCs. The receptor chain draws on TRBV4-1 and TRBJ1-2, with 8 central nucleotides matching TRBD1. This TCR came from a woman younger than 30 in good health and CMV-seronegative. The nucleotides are TGCGCCAGCAGCCAAGGAACAGGGGGAGGTGGCTACACCTTC. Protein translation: CASSQGTGGGGYTF.